These 27 T cell receptor beta chains originate from one sample sequenced in a study of blood T cell repertoires in COVID-19. Clones were read by immunoSEQ multiplex PCR, and TCRdb kept only the in-frame ones, dropping some. The sample has 150,000 to 200,000 clones; roughly nine tenths are singletons. Sequencing was performed on peripheral blood. The receptors come from a man aged 18 to 29 who had recovered from COVID-19.

This clone was found once. CDR3 protein: CASSYSGVGNTEAFF. The CDR3 DNA follows: TGTGCCAGCAGTTACTCAGGGGTGGGGAACACTGAAGCTTTCTTT. The chain links TRBV6-5 to TRBJ1-1; D is perhaps TRBD1 (5 bases). Trimming took off 0 bases at V and 1 base at J, with 9 bases between the two ends. The CDR3 sequence is 15 residues long. CDR1 and CDR2 from the germline V gene are MNHEY and SVGAGI.

Remarks on this clone: One junction end disagrees with the germline gene, perhaps due to a read error. J is TRBJ1-3 and V is TRBV7-9; the D is unclear. CDR3 size: 13 residues. Per germline, CDR1 SEHNR and CDR2 FQNEAQ (reference sequence). The CDR3 reads CASRSGSGYTIYF. The CDR3 DNA reads TGTGCCAGCAGAAGCGGGAGTGGATACACCATATATTTT.

This clone was seen only once. The chain combines TRBV6-5 with TRBJ2-1; 9 bases align to TRBD1. The length of the CDR3 is 14 residues. Trimming at V came to 5 bases and at J to 5 bases, leaving 4 bases not matched to a gene. The germline gives CDR1 MNHEY, CDR2 SVGAGI. CDR3 DNA: TGTGCCAGCAGTAGGGGACAGGGACACAATGAGCAGTTCTTC. This codes for CASSRGQGHNEQFF.

The rearrangement uses TRBV5-4 and TRBJ2-7, with D perhaps TRBD2 (6 bases). V shed 3 bases and J shed 1 base, with 8 bases lying between them. Germline loops: CDR1 SGHNT, CDR2 YYREEE (reference sequence). This CDR3 is built from 13 residues. This CDR3 is CASSWGGSYEQYF. CDR3 sequence (DNA): TGTGCCAGCAGCTGGGGAGGTTCCTACGAGCAGTACTTC. Based on the CDR3 plus reference TRBV5-4 and TRBJ2-7, the full variable domain is ETGVTQSPTHLIKTRGQQVTLRCSSQSGHNTVSWYQQALGQGPQFIFQYYREEENGRGNFPPRFSGLQFPNYSSELNVNALELDDSALYLCASSWGGSYEQYFGPGTRLTVT.

The rearrangement uses TRBV9 and TRBJ1-4; D unresolved. The CDR3 has 13 amino acids. The germline V gene has CDR1 SGDLS and CDR2 YYNGEE. Trimming took off 2 bases at V and 8 bases at J, with 10 bases between the two ends. Written as DNA, the CDR3 is TGTGCCAGCAGCGTTAGCCCCAGCGAAAAACTGTTTTTT. This encodes CASSVSPSEKLFF.

The chain couples TRBV3-1 (or the pseudogene TRBV3-2) to TRBJ2-1; 11 bases line up with TRBD2. CDR1 and CDR2 (germline): LGHDT, YNNKEL (reference sequence). The V segment lost 1 base and the J segment 9 bases; nucleotides outside the gene matches: 14. This CDR3 spans 18 amino acids. The CDR3 protein is CASSQVSEIAGGPGEQFF. The CDR3 bases are TGTGCCAGCAGCCAAGTTTCTGAGATAGCGGGAGGGCCGGGTGAGCAGTTCTTC.

A single count supports this clone. At the DNA level, this CDR3 is encoded by other sequences in the same sample as well. The chain recombines TRBV9 with TRBJ2-3; D possibly corresponds to TRBD1 (5 bases). The CDR3 spans 15 residues. V was clipped by 0 bases and J by 2 bases, with 10 bases between them. Germline CDR1 SGDLS, CDR2 YYNGEE. CDR3 protein: CASSVVGADTDTQYF. In DNA, the CDR3 is TGTGCCAGCAGCGTAGTAGGGGCGGACACAGATACGCAGTATTTT.

The chain carries TRBV3-1 (or the pseudogene TRBV3-2) and TRBJ1-1; possibly TRBD1 for D (5 bases). Germline V gene data show CDR1 as LGHDT and CDR2 as YNNKEL (reference sequence). This CDR3 contains 13 residues. Deletions cut 6 bases from V and 4 bases from J, with 12 bases between. CDR3 sequence reads: CASSKGSGTEAFF. In DNA form, the CDR3 reads TGTGCCAGCAGTAAGGGGTCTGGCACTGAAGCTTTCTTT.

CDR3 sequence: CASSLPLYEQYF. DNA for the CDR3: TGTGCCAGCAGTCTTCCCCTCTACGAGCAGTACTTC. The chain uses TRBV28 and TRBJ2-7, with D unclear. Per germline, CDR1 MDHEN and CDR2 SYDVKM. Trimming cost V 5 bases and J 3 bases, with 8 bases left between them. CDR3 size: 12 residues.

This clone was observed a single time. The chain carries TRBV6-6 and TRBJ1-3, with TRBD1 as a possible D gene (5 bases). Trimming took off 2 bases at V and 1 base at J, with 9 bases between the two ends. The germline V gene encodes CDR1 MNHNY and CDR2 SVGAGI (reference sequence). The CDR3 spans 15 residues. The CDR3 loop reads CASSYGGESGNTIYF. CDR3 DNA sequence: TGTGCCAGCAGTTACGGGGGGGAGTCTGGAAACACCATATATTTT.

The J gene is TRBJ2-3, the V gene TRBV7-9, with 12 bases matching TRBD2. Germline V gene sequence: CDR1 SEHNR, CDR2 FQNEAQ (reference sequence). The CDR3 sequence is 16 residues long. V dropped 1 base and J dropped 7; count of bases not matched to a gene: 6. The DNA of the CDR3 is TGTGCCAGCAGCTTAGGTCTAGCGGGAGGGTCAAATACGCAGTATTTT. As protein: CASSLGLAGGSNTQYF.

V and J are TRBV27 and TRBJ1-5; D is ambiguous. CDR3 length: 15 amino acids. Germline V gene lookup returns CDR1 MNHEY and CDR2 SMNVEV (reference sequence). V lost 7 bases, J lost 6 bases, and 19 bases lay in between. The CDR3 reads CASTPRATYGQPQHF. Written as DNA, the CDR3 is TGTGCCAGCACCCCGAGGGCCACATATGGTCAGCCCCAGCATTTT.

The chain recombines TRBV10-3 with TRBJ2-1; TRBD2 aligns across 12 bases. Germline V gene lookup returns CDR1 ENHRY and CDR2 SYGVKD. The CDR3 sequence is 17 residues long. Germline trimming cut 6 bases from V and 0 bases from J; bases unmatched to any gene: 6. CDR3 sequence: CAIRRELAGGSYNEQFF. The CDR3 DNA follows: TGTGCCATCAGGAGAGAACTAGCGGGAGGCTCCTACAATGAGCAGTTCTTC.

CDR3 sequence: CASSYSRGTADTQYF. CDR3 in DNA: TGTGCCTCCTCTTACAGCAGGGGGACGGCAGATACGCAGTATTTT. The chain carries TRBV6-6 and TRBJ2-3, with 7 bases matching TRBD1. After removal of 11 bases from V and 4 bases from J, the junction contained 15 bases not matched to a gene. The CDR3 has 15 amino acids. The germline V gene encodes CDR1 MNHNY and CDR2 SVGAGI (reference sequence).

This chain joins TRBV12-3 or TRBV12-4 and TRBJ1-1; D gene ambiguous. The CDR3 loop spans 13 amino acids. Trimming removed 6 bases at V and 1 base at J, with 9 bases between. CDR3 nucleotides: TGTGCCAGCAGGCATACAGAGAACACTGAAGCTTTCTTT. Translating it yields CASRHTENTEAFF.

This sequence joins TRBV7-9 and TRBJ2-1, with D perhaps TRBD2 (6 bases). The CDR3 has 17 residues. Germline CDR1 and CDR2: SEHNR and FQNEAQ (reference sequence). V dropped 5 bases and J dropped 5 bases, with 22 bases sitting between them. CDR3 loop: CASSVARGVTLHNEQFF. The CDR3 DNA is TGTGCCAGCAGCGTGGCGCGGGGAGTAACCCTACACAATGAGCAGTTCTTC.

This chain joins TRBV2 and TRBJ1-1; TRBD1 matches 7 bases. Germline CDR1 and CDR2: SNHLY and FYNNEI. The CDR3 has 14 residues. V shed 5 bases and J 1 base; nucleotides not matched to a gene: 4. The CDR3 region is CASSYDRANTEAFF. The CDR3 coding sequence is TGTGCCAGCAGTTACGACAGGGCGAACACTGAAGCTTTCTTT.

The chain couples TRBV6-5 to TRBJ2-7, with 11 bases identical to TRBD1. J gave up 6 bases and V 7 bases, and 11 bases lay outside the gene matches. Germline loops: CDR1 MNHEY, CDR2 SVGAGI. The CDR3 is 15 amino acids. The CDR3 here is CASTGQGAPRGEQYF. The CDR3 DNA reads TGTGCCAGCACCGGACAGGGGGCGCCCCGGGGCGAGCAGTACTTC.

This chain links TRBV9 with TRBJ1-1; D is uncertain. The V gene's germline CDR1 is SGDLS and CDR2 YYNGEE. The CDR3 spans 12 residues. V dropped 4 bases and J dropped 1 base, with 5 bases sitting between them. The CDR3 DNA is TGTGCCAGCAGCTATCCGAACACTGAAGCTTTCTTT. It encodes CASSYPNTEAFF.

Remarks on this clone: This sample also contains other DNA sequences that code for the same CDR3. J is TRBJ2-7 and V is TRBV12-3 or TRBV12-4; 7 positions match TRBD1. The V and J ends lost 3 bases and 3 bases, in that order; junction bases with no gene match: 2. CDR3 length equals 13 residues. As DNA, the CDR3 is TGTGCCAGCAGTTTCGGGACAGTCTACGAGCAGTACTTC. Its translation: CASSFGTVYEQYF.

The chain is built from TRBV5-6 and TRBJ2-1; the match to TRBD2 covers 10 bases. The CDR3 loop spans 18 amino acids. Trimming at V came to 4 bases and at J to 0 bases, leaving 10 bases not matched to a gene. Germline V gene lookup returns CDR1 SGHDT and CDR2 YYEEEE. CDR3 bases: TGTGCCAGCAGCAGGCGAACTAGCGGGGTTAGCTCCTACAATGAGCAGTTCTTC. Its protein product is CASSRRTSGVSSYNEQFF.

The chain combines TRBV5-4 with TRBJ2-3; 9 nucleotides line up with TRBD2. Trimming cost V 5 bases and J 2 bases; bases outside gene matches: 9. Germline CDR1 is SGHNT and CDR2 is YYREEE (reference sequence). The CDR3 consists of 16 residues. In DNA, the CDR3 is TGTGCCAGCAGTCTGGGGACTAGCCTTTACACAGATACGCAGTATTTT. It specifies CASSLGTSLYTDTQYF.

As to this clone: The junction departs from germline at one end; a sequencing error may be responsible. Different DNA sequences within this sample yield the same CDR3. This chain joins TRBV19 and TRBJ1-2; no reliable D call. Germline V lookup: CDR1 LNHDA, CDR2 SQIVND (reference sequence). The CDR3 sequence is 12 residues long. CDR3 loop: CASTGGFYGYTF. CDR3 sequence (DNA): TGTGCCAGTACCGGAGGGTTCTATGGCTACACCTTT.

The chain employs TRBV2 and TRBJ2-7; TRBD2 matches 9 bases. Germline V lookup: CDR1 SNHLY, CDR2 FYNNEI. V was pared by 5 bases and J by 0 bases, with 2 bases of the junction left unmatched. There are 14 residues in the CDR3. The CDR3 region is CASSLTSGSYEQYF. CDR3 nucleotides: TGTGCCAGCAGTTTGACTAGCGGCTCCTACGAGCAGTACTTC.

The chain couples TRBV24-1 to TRBJ2-3; 16 positions match TRBD2. The trim removed 4 bases at V and 3 bases at J, leaving 3 bases unmatched. The V gene's germline CDR1 is KGHDR and CDR2 SFDVKD. The CDR3 covers 17 residues. The CDR3: CATSDGTSGRGTDTQYF. DNA of the CDR3: TGTGCCACCAGTGACGGGACTAGCGGGAGGGGGACAGATACGCAGTATTTT.

This clone was observed a single time. The rearrangement joins TRBV30 to TRBJ1-2; D is perhaps TRBD1 (5 bases). Germline assignment: CDR1 GTSNPN and CDR2 SVGIG (reference sequence). V was clipped by 3 bases and J by 5 bases, with 13 bases between them. The CDR3 totals 13 residues. CDR3 bases: TGTGCCTGGAGCGCGTCGGGGGTTTATGGCTACACCTTC. Protein: CAWSASGVYGYTF.

The J gene is TRBJ2-7, the V gene TRBV28, with TRBD1 identical over 8 bases. Germline V CDR1 and CDR2: MDHEN, SYDVKM. The CDR3 covers 14 residues. With 5 bases clipped from V and 2 bases from J, the junction kept 5 bases outside the gene matches. The CDR3 here is CASSHQGAPYEQYF. The CDR3 DNA is TGTGCCAGCAGTCACCAGGGGGCACCCTACGAGCAGTACTTC.